This T cell receptor beta chain was documented in a study of post-analysis software for immune sequencing data. Study-level results: Patients carried roughly five TRBV segments more frequently than controls did, and TRBV5-6, TRBV5-1 and TRBV20-1 were among them. Strong same-batch co-clustering of samples appeared with F measure clustering.

V lost 10 bases, J lost 2 bases, and 4 bases stayed unmatched. The V gene's germline CDR1 is MNHNY and CDR2 SVGAGI (reference sequence). The CDR3 extends over 13 amino acids. Unique molecular identifiers were present in the TCR beta cDNA libraries. TCRdb reanalysed the PCR reads using MiXCR and keeps one entry per CDR3 protein. The data hold 450,000 to 700,000 distinct CDR3 sequences, with 44% observed a single time. This clonotype turned up a few times. Antigen specificity is unknown. The V gene is TRBV6-6, the J gene TRBJ2-3; 9 bases agree with TRBD2. This TCR was sampled from a girl under 18 with multiple sclerosis. Sequencing was done on a sample of blood. In nucleotides, the CDR3 is TGTGCCACCTCTAGCGGGGTCACAGATACGCAGTATTTT. Residues: CATSSGVTDTQYF.